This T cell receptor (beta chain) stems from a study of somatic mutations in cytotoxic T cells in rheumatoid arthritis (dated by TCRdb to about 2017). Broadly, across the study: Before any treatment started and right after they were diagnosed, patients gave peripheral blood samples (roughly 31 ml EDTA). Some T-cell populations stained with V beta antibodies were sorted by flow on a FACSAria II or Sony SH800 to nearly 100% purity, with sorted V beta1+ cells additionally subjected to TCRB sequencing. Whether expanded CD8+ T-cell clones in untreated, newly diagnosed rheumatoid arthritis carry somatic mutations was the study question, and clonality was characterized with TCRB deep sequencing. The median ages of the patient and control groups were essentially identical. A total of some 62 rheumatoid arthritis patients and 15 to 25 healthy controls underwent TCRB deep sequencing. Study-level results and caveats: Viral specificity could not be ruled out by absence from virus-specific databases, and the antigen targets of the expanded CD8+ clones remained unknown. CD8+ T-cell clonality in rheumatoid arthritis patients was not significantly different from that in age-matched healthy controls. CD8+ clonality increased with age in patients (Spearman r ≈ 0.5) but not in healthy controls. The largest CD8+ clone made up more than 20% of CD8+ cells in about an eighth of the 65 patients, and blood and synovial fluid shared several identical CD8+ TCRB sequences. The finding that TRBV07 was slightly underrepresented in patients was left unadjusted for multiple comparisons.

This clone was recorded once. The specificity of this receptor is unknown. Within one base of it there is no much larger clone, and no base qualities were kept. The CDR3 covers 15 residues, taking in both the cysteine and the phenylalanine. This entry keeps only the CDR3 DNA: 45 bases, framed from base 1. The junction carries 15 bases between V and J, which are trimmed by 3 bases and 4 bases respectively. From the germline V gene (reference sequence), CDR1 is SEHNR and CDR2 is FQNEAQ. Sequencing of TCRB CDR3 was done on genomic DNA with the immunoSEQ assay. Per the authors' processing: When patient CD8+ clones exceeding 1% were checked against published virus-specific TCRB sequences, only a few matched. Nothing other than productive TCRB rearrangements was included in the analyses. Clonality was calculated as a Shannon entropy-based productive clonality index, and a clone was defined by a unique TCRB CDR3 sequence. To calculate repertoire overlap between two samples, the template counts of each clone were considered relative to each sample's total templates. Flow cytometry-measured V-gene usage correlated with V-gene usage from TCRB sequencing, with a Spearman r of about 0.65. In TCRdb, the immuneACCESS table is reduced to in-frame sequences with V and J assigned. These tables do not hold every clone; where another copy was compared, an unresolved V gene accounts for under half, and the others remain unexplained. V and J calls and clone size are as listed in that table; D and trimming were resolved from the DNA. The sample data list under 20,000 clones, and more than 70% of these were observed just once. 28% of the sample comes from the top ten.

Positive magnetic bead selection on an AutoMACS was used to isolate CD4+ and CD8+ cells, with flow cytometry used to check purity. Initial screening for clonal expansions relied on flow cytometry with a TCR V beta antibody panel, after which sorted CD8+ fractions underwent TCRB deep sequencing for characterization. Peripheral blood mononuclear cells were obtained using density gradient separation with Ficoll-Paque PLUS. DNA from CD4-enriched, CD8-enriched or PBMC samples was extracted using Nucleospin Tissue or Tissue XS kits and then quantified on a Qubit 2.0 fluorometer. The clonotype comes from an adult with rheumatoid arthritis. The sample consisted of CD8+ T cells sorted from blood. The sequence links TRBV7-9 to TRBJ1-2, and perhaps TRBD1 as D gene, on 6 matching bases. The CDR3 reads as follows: CASSFDRLKTYGYTF. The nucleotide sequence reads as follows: TGTGCCAGCAGCTTCGACAGGTTGAAAACCTATGGCTACACCTTC.